The clone carrying this T cell receptor beta chain was counted at least ten times. Its antigen is not identified. V was shortened by 3 bases and J by 1 base, with 14 bases between the two germline ends. The germline CDR1 and CDR2 sequences are ENHRY and SYGVKD. The CDR3 has 16 residues. The sample is drawn from a study of CD8 T cells in ankylosing spondylitis. Study-level results: Ankylosing spondylitis blood appeared to be characterized by a TCR beta motif of roughly eight highly homologous variants.

MiXCR, applied by TCRdb to the 5' RACE reads, yields one record per CDR3 protein. The table shows fewer than 550,000 distinct CDR3 sequences, with about 5% occurring only once. The TCR was taken from a male donor with ankylosing spondylitis. Sequenced material: blood, either unsorted or a sorted T cell fraction (not recorded which). The chain uses TRBV10-3 and TRBJ2-3; a possible D gene is TRBD1 (5 bases). The CDR3 spells CAISDRSGKGTDTQYF. Here the CDR3 DNA reads TGTGCCATCAGTGACCGGTCAGGGAAGGGCACAGATACGCAGTATTTT.